Presented here are 8 T cell receptor beta chains from one specimen sequenced in a study of T-cell memory formation after mild COVID-19. TCRdb re-called the 5' RACE reads through MiXCR, storing one row per CDR3 protein. The sample consists of about 470,000 distinct CDR3 sequences, roughly 25% of them appearing once. The sequenced material came from PBMCs or a T cell subset sorted from them (not recorded which). All receptors come from an adult woman who had mild COVID-19 (a few samples of this study predate the infection). Cell type and time point are not known.

Only a few counts were recorded for this clonotype. The DNA for the CDR3 is TGCGCCAGCAGCCAAGGATCCTCTAGCGGGGGTTTCTTTAGCACAGATACGCAGTATTTT. Protein product: CASSQGSSSGGFFSTDTQYF. V usage is TRBV4-1 and J usage is TRBJ2-3; 10 positions agree with TRBD2. CDR3 length: 20 amino acids. Germline assignment: CDR1 MGHRA and CDR2 YSYEKL. The trim removed 1 base at V and 0 bases at J, leaving 13 bases unmatched.

This clonotype was counted many times. The V call is TRBV7-8, the J call TRBJ2-1; 11 positions match TRBD2. Germline V gives CDR1 SGHVS, CDR2 FQNEAQ. The CDR3 runs to 15 residues. The J segment lost 1 base and the V segment lost 6 bases, leaving 2 bases of the junction unmatched. The CDR3 DNA follows: TGTGCCAGCAGTTCTAGCGGGGGGTCCTACAATGAGCAGTTCTTC. Translation: CASSSSGGSYNEQFF.

The V call is TRBV5-4, the J call TRBJ2-7; 9 bases fit TRBD1. Germline CDR1 reads SGHNT; CDR2 reads YYREEE (reference sequence). The V and J ends lost 2 bases and 6 bases, in that order; junction bases with no gene match: 9. This CDR3 comprises 15 residues. The CDR3 bases are TGTGCCAGCAGCTTATGGGACAGGGAAACGGGCGAGCAGTACTTC. Translation: CASSLWDRETGEQYF.

V gene TRBV5-1 combines with J gene TRBJ1-5; D remains unclear. The germline CDR1 and CDR2 sequences are SGHRS and YFSETQ. The CDR3 totals 15 residues. The V and J ends lost 1 base and 4 bases respectively, with 12 bases between them. The CDR3 here is CASSLSWPLNQPQHF. The DNA of the CDR3 is TGCGCCAGCAGCTTGTCTTGGCCCTTAAATCAGCCCCAGCATTTT. Together with reference TRBV5-1 and TRBJ1-5, the CDR3 gives the full variable domain: KAGVTQTPRYLIKTRGQQVTLSCSPISGHRSVSWYQQTPGQGLQFLFEYFSETQRNKGNFPGRFSGRQFSNSRSEMNVSTLELGDSALYLCASSLSWPLNQPQHFGDGTRLSIL.

V usage is TRBV7-2 and J usage is TRBJ2-7; 9 nucleotides agree with TRBD2. CDR1 and CDR2 from the germline V gene are SGHTA and FQGNSA. J was trimmed by 3 bases and V by 2 bases; bases with no gene match: 5. The length of the CDR3 is 15 residues. In DNA form, the CDR3 reads TGTGCCAGCAGCTTACCTCTAGCGGGAATCTACGAGCAGTACTTC. This translates into CASSLPLAGIYEQYF. Combining the CDR3 with reference TRBV7-2 and TRBJ2-7 gives the whole variable domain GAGVSQSPSNKVTEKGKDVELRCDPISGHTALYWYRQSLGQGLEFLIYFQGNSAPDKSGLPSDRFSAERTGGSVSTLTIQRTQQEDSAVYLCASSLPLAGIYEQYFGPGTRLTVT.

The gene calls are TRBV7-9 and TRBJ1-1; weak D call: TRBD1 (5 bases). Trimming removed 1 base from V and 1 base from J, with 13 bases in between. This CDR3 contains 16 residues. CDR1 SEHNR and CDR2 FQNEAQ come from the germline V gene (reference sequence). This CDR3 reads CASSLGGVHGNTEAFF. CDR3 coding DNA: TGTGCCAGCAGCTTAGGGGGGGTTCATGGGAACACTGAAGCTTTCTTT.

This clonotype was seen a handful of times. V and J are TRBV29-1 and TRBJ2-3, with TRBD2 matching 7 bases. In germline, CDR1 is SQVTM, CDR2 ANQGSEA. J lost 1 base, V lost 4 bases, and 8 bases had no gene match. The CDR3 totals 15 residues. The CDR3 DNA reads as TGCAGCGTTGCACCCCCCAGCGGGGGCACAGATACGCAGTATTTT. Translation gives CSVAPPSGGTDTQYF.

The chain employs TRBV5-8 and TRBJ2-3; tentative D call: TRBD2 (6 bases). The CDR3 contains 15 residues. V was pared by 4 bases and J by 0 bases, with 12 bases between. Per germline, CDR1 SGHTS and CDR2 YDEGEE. Written as DNA, the CDR3 is TGTGCCAGCAGCAGCGGGTGGTCTAGCACAGATACGCAGTATTTT. It specifies CASSSGWSSTDTQYF.